These 28 T cell receptor beta chains came from one sample sequenced in a study of T cell responses to AZD1222 COVID-19 vaccine (dated by TCRdb to about 2021). The library was prepared using the immunoSEQ multiplex PCR assay. TCRdb limited this immuneACCESS table to in-frame rearrangements with V and J called. A share of clones is missing; checked studies link under half to unresolved V genes, and the rest is unexplained. The table for this sample lists 98,000 or so clones; 93% of them were counted only once. Roughly 5% of the sample goes to the ten largest clones. What the time point label conveys for this sample: baseline before first vaccination. The sequenced sample was peripheral blood, obtained on day 0 of AZD1222 vaccination. The receptors were sampled from an adult in good health.

The CDR3 region has the DNA TGCGCCAGCAGCCAAGAGCGGCGCGCGGTTTTAAGCGAAAAACTGTTTTTT. It is translated as CASSQERRAVLSEKLFF. V and J are TRBV4-3 and TRBJ1-4, with D hard to call. This CDR3 is 17 amino acids long. Trimming cost V 0 bases and J 8 bases, with 19 bases left between them. CDR1 and CDR2 from the germline V gene are LGHNA and YSLEER.

The chain employs TRBV9 and TRBJ2-7; 9 positions match TRBD1. Looked up from germline, CDR1 is SGDLS and CDR2 is YYNGEE. This CDR3 has 13 amino acids. Unmatched junction bases numbered 7, after V lost 9 bases and J lost 3 bases. The CDR3 is CATRLDRGYEQYF. The DNA of the CDR3 is TGTGCCACCCGTTTGGACAGGGGCTACGAGCAGTACTTC.

The chain has TRBV18 and TRBJ2-7; D is uncertain. Germline V gives CDR1 KGHSH, CDR2 LQKENI. The V end was cut by 2 bases, the J end by 6 bases, with 14 bases between. The CDR3 totals 14 residues. CDR3 DNA sequence: TGTGCCAGCTCACCAAACATCGGAGAAAGCGAGCAGTACTTC. As protein: CASSPNIGESEQYF.

The chain couples TRBV7-3 to TRBJ2-2; TRBD2 agrees at 8 bases. Germline lookup yields CDR1 SGHTA and CDR2 FQGTGA. The V segment lost 2 bases and the J segment 4 bases; nucleotides outside the gene matches: 9. The CDR3 has 17 residues. CDR3 in DNA: TGTGCCAGCAGCTTAGCGCCAGCGGGAGTTACCACCGGGGAGCTGTTTTTT. It specifies CASSLAPAGVTTGELFF.

J is TRBJ2-3 and V is TRBV19; D may be TRBD2 (6 bases). This CDR3 has 17 amino acids. Looked up from germline, CDR1 is LNHDA and CDR2 is SQIVND (reference sequence). V was trimmed by 4 bases and J by 2 bases, leaving 19 bases between them. The CDR3: CASSTGLSGIYTDTQYF. CDR3 nucleotide sequence: TGTGCCAGTAGTACGGGACTCTCGGGTATATACACAGATACGCAGTATTTT.

This clone is a singleton in its sample. The chain couples TRBV4-1 to TRBJ1-3; D remains unclear. The CDR3 runs 15 residues. Germline-derived CDR1 and CDR2 are MGHRA and YSYEKL. The ends were cut back, 4 bases at V and 0 bases at J, with 10 bases in the middle. The CDR3 DNA reads TGCGCCAGCAGCCCAGTCGGCCTCTCTGGAAACACCATATATTTT. Amino acid sequence: CASSPVGLSGNTIYF.

This chain links TRBV15 with TRBJ1-4; D is undetermined. The CDR3 runs 14 residues. The ends were cut back, 6 bases at V and 0 bases at J, with 8 bases in the middle. Germline-derived CDR1 and CDR2 are LNHNV and YYDKDF (reference sequence). The DNA for the CDR3 is TGTGCCACCAGGCTTGTTGCAACTAATGAAAAACTGTTTTTT. Amino acid sequence: CATRLVATNEKLFF.

V is TRBV6-5 and J is TRBJ2-3; no firm D call. The CDR3 runs to 14 residues. The germline V gene encodes CDR1 MNHEY and CDR2 SVGAGI. Trimming cost V 3 bases and J 0 bases, with 7 bases left between them. CDR3 sequence: CASSYTASTDTQYF. CDR3 sequence (DNA): TGTGCCAGCAGTTATACAGCTAGCACAGATACGCAGTATTTT.

The chain combines TRBV24-1 with TRBJ2-1; 7 bases fit TRBD2. Germline assignment: CDR1 KGHDR and CDR2 SFDVKD. Germline trimming cut 1 base from V and 7 bases from J; bases unmatched to any gene: 12. The CDR3 is made up of 17 amino acids. The CDR3: CATSDFGGWGGSNEQFF. The CDR3 DNA sequence: TGTGCCACCAGTGATTTTGGCGGATGGGGCGGGAGTAATGAGCAGTTCTTC.

CDR3 sequence reads: CATSVTSGIQETQYF. CDR3 DNA sequence: TGTGCCACCAGTGTGACTAGCGGGATCCAAGAGACCCAGTACTTC. The chain couples TRBV24-1 to TRBJ2-5; 11 bases are a match to TRBD2. The CDR3 extends over 15 amino acids. The ends lost 5 bases at V and 1 base at J; junction bases unmatched: 2. CDR1 and CDR2 from the germline V gene are KGHDR and SFDVKD.

The genes are TRBV28 and TRBJ1-6; tentatively, D is TRBD1 (6 bases). There are 11 residues in the CDR3. Germline CDR1 and CDR2: MDHEN and SYDVKM. V was clipped by 11 bases and J by 8 bases, with 10 bases between them. The CDR3 region has the DNA TGTGCCGTAGGGGGGGATTCACCCCTCCACTTT. The encoded protein is CAVGGDSPLHF.

This rearrangement joins TRBV30 to TRBJ1-6, with 9 bases fitting TRBD1. Germline V gene sequence: CDR1 GTSNPN, CDR2 SVGIG (reference sequence). The CDR3 sequence is 15 residues long. V lost 3 bases, J lost 9 bases, and 9 bases stayed unmatched. The CDR3 DNA follows: TGTGCCTGGAGCCCCCGGGACAGGGCCTTTTCACCCCTCCACTTT. The encoded protein is CAWSPRDRAFSPLHF.

The genes are TRBV27 and TRBJ2-2; D may be TRBD1 or TRBD2 (5 bases each). In germline, CDR1 is MNHEY, CDR2 SMNVEV (reference sequence). The CDR3 contains 12 residues. V lost 6 bases to trimming and J lost 6 bases, with 8 bases between them. CDR3 residues: CASRGVAGELFF. The CDR3 DNA follows: TGTGCCAGCAGGGGGGTGGCCGGGGAGCTGTTTTTT.

Here the CDR3 DNA reads TGCAGCGTCCCACAGGGGGCGCTGGGATATGGCTACACCTTC. Its protein product is CSVPQGALGYGYTF. This chain links TRBV29-1 with TRBJ1-2; TRBD1 matches at 9 bases. The CDR3 extends over 14 amino acids. Trimming removed 6 bases from V and 5 bases from J; junction bases left unmatched: 10. Germline V lookup: CDR1 SQVTM, CDR2 ANQGSEA.

The chain recombines TRBV10-2 with TRBJ2-1; D unresolved. This CDR3 region has 11 residues. V was pared by 3 bases and J by 7 bases, with 4 bases between. Germline lookup yields CDR1 WSHSY and CDR2 SAAADI. CDR3 nucleotides: TGCGCCAGCAGTGAATTTAATGAGCAGTTCTTC. Translated, it gives CASSEFNEQFF.

V and J are TRBV30 and TRBJ2-7; D unresolved. The CDR3 has 12 residues. The germline CDR1 and CDR2 sequences are GTSNPN and SVGIG (reference sequence). The V and J ends lost 3 bases and 3 bases respectively, with 9 bases between them. The CDR3 nucleotides read TGTGCCTGGAGCTTCGGTAACTACGAGCAGTACTTC. It yields the protein CAWSFGNYEQYF.

The chain carries TRBV7-8 and TRBJ2-7; D perhaps matches TRBD1 (5 bases). This CDR3 is built from 16 residues. The germline gives CDR1 SGHVS, CDR2 FQNEAQ. The V gene lost 1 base and the J gene lost 5 bases, with 18 bases spanning the gap. The CDR3 region has the DNA TGTGCCAGCAGCTTAGGACCCGGCCAGGGTCAACACGAGCAGTACTTC. This translates into CASSLGPGQGQHEQYF.

V and J are TRBV7-6 and TRBJ1-2; 10 nucleotides line up with TRBD1. V trimming: 5 bases; J trimming: 1 base; junction bases outside the gene matches: 10. Germline V gives CDR1 SGHVS, CDR2 FNYEAQ. This CDR3 has 17 amino acids. CDR3 DNA: TGTGCCAGCAGCCAATACCGACAGGGGGCCCTTAACTATGGCTACACCTTC. As protein: CASSQYRQGALNYGYTF.

The V call is TRBV5-6, the J call TRBJ2-7, with D unclear. With 4 bases removed from V and 7 bases from J, the gap between germline ends came to 21 bases. Per the germline V gene, CDR1 is SGHDT and CDR2 is YYEEEE. The CDR3 length is 15 residues. CDR3 sequence reads: CASSSNPRFSREQYF. The CDR3 region has the DNA TGTGCCAGCAGCAGCAATCCGCGTTTTTCTAGGGAGCAGTACTTC.

Only one count was recorded for this clone. The V gene is TRBV28, the J gene TRBJ1-2; D is undetermined. The CDR3 sequence is 12 residues long. CDR1 is MDHEN and CDR2 is SYDVKM in the germline V gene. V lost 3 bases and J 1 base, leaving 3 bases between the germline ends. The CDR3 DNA reads TGTGCCAGCAGTTTCCGTAACTATGGCTACACCTTC. The encoded protein is CASSFRNYGYTF.

The chain employs TRBV5-1 and TRBJ1-1, with D maybe TRBD1 (5 bases). The CDR3 runs to 14 residues. Trimming shortened V by 4 bases and J by 3 bases, and 13 bases separated the two germline ends. Per germline, CDR1 SGHRS and CDR2 YFSETQ. Written as DNA, the CDR3 is TGCGCCAGCAGCCACACGGCAGGGCACACTGAAGCTTTCTTT. This gives the protein CASSHTAGHTEAFF. The full variable domain, in which reference TRBV5-1 and TRBJ1-1 provide the parts outside the CDR3, is KAGVTQTPRYLIKTRGQQVTLSCSPISGHRSVSWYQQTPGQGLQFLFEYFSETQRNKGNFPGRFSGRQFSNSRSEMNVSTLELGDSALYLCASSHTAGHTEAFFGQGTRLTVV.

This sequence joins TRBV20-1 and TRBJ1-5; D is uncertain. The CDR3 covers 12 residues. Per germline, CDR1 DFQATT and CDR2 SNEGSKA (reference sequence). V was pared by 3 bases and J by 6 bases, with 9 bases between. CDR3 amino acids: CSASHRGQPQHF. The CDR3 DNA reads as TGCAGTGCTAGTCACCGGGGTCAGCCCCAGCATTTT.

The chain has TRBV2 and TRBJ2-2; possible D gene TRBD2, 6 bases. The CDR3 consists of 14 residues. Germline-derived CDR1 and CDR2 are SNHLY and FYNNEI. The ends were cut back, 6 bases at V and 5 bases at J, with 13 bases in the middle. CDR3 nucleotides: TGTGCCAGCAGCCTCCTGACTAGTACCGGGGAGCTGTTTTTT. Translated, it gives CASSLLTSTGELFF.

The chain employs TRBV7-2 and TRBJ2-7; D is uncertain. The CDR3 is 12 amino acids. Trimming cost V 5 bases and J 5 bases, with 10 bases left between them. Looked up from germline, CDR1 is SGHTA and CDR2 is FQGNSA. CDR3: CASSDPLDEQYF. The CDR3 DNA follows: TGTGCCAGCAGCGACCCTCTAGACGAGCAGTACTTC.

J is TRBJ1-4 and V is TRBV15, with unresolved D. The CDR3 covers 15 residues. Germline-derived CDR1 and CDR2 are LNHNV and YYDKDF (reference sequence). Trimming removed 0 bases at V and 7 bases at J, with 12 bases between. CDR3 residues: CATSRERGRGEKLFF. The CDR3 nucleotides are TGTGCCACCAGCAGAGAGCGGGGTCGGGGTGAAAAACTGTTTTTT.

The genes are TRBV15 and TRBJ2-2; TRBD2 matches at 8 bases. V lost 2 bases and J lost 7; bases outside the gene matches: 6. Germline loops: CDR1 LNHNV, CDR2 YYDKDF (reference sequence). The CDR3 is 15 residues long. CDR3 region: CATSRNPGTSGELFF. In nucleotides, the CDR3 is TGTGCCACCAGCAGAAATCCCGGGACTAGCGGGGAGCTGTTTTTT.

This chain uses TRBV10-2 with TRBJ2-1; 8 bases match TRBD2. The V segment lost 2 bases and the J segment 8 bases; nucleotides outside the gene matches: 2. The CDR3 runs 13 residues. The germline V gene has CDR1 WSHSY and CDR2 SAAADI. The CDR3, as DNA: TGCGCCAGCAGTGAGCAAGCGGGAGATGAGCAGTTCTTC. It encodes CASSEQAGDEQFF.

The chain combines TRBV5-4 with TRBJ2-7; tentative D call: TRBD1 (5 bases). Trimming shortened V by 2 bases and J by 5 bases, and 20 bases separated the two germline ends. The CDR3 sequence is 16 residues long. The germline CDR1 and CDR2 sequences are SGHNT and YYREEE (reference sequence). As DNA, the CDR3 is TGTGCCAGCAGCTTAGTAGAGACAGACCCACGGGACGAGCAGTACTTC. Translating gives CASSLVETDPRDEQYF.